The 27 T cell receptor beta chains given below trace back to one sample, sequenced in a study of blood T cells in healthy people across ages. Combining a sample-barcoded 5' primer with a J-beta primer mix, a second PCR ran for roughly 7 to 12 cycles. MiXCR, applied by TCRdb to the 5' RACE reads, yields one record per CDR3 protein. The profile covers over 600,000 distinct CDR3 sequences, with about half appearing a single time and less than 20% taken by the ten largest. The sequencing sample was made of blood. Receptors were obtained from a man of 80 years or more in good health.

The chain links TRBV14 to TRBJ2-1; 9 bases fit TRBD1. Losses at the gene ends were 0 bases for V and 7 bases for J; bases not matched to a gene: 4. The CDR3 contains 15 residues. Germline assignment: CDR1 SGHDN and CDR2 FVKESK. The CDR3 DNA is TGTGCCAGCAGCCAAGAGGGACAGGGTTGGAATGAGCAGTTCTTC. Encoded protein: CASSQEGQGWNEQFF.

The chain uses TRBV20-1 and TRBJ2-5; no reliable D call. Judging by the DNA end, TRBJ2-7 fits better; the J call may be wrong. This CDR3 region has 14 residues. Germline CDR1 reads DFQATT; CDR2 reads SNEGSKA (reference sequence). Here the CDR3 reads CSAQVLGGDYEQYF. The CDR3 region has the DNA TGCAGTGCTCAGGTCCTAGGTGGGGACTACGAGCAGTACTTC.

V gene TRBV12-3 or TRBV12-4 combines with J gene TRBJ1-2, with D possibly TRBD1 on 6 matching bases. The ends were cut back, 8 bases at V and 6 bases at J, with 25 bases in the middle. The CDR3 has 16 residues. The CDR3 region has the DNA TGTGCCAGCTGTGGGGGCAGCAGGGAGGGGTTGAATGGCTACACCTTC. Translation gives CASCGGSREGLNGYTF.

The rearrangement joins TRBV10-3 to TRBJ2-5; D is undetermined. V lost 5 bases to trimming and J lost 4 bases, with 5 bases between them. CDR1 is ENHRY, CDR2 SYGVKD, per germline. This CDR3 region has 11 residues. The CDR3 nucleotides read TGTGCCATCAGTCAAACAGAGACCCAGTACTTC. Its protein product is CAISQTETQYF.

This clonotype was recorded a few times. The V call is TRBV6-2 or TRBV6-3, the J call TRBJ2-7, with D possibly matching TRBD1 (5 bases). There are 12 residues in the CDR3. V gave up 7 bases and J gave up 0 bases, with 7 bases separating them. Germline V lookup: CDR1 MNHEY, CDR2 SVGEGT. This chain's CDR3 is CASTDSSYEQYF. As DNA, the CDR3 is TGTGCCAGCACCGACAGCTCCTACGAGCAGTACTTC.

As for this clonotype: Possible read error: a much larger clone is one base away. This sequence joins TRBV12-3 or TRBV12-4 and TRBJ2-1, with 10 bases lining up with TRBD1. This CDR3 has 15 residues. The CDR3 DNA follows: TGTGCCAGCAGTTGGGGGACAGGGGACCTCGGTGAGCGGTTCTTC. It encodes CASSWGTGDLGERFF.

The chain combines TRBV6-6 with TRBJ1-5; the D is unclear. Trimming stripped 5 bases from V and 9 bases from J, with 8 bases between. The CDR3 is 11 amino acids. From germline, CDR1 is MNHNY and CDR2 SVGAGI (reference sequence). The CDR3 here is CASSPRSPQHF. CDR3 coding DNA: TGTGCCAGCAGTCCCCGGTCGCCCCAGCATTTT.

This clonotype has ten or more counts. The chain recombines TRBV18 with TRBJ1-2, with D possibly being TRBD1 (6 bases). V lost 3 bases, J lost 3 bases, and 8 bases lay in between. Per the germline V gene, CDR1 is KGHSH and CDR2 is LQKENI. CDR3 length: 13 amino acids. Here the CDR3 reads CASSPKGDYGYTF. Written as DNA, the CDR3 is TGTGCCAGCTCACCGAAGGGGGACTATGGCTACACCTTC. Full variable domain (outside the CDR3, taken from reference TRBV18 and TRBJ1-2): NAGVMQNPRHLVRRRGQEARLRCSPMKGHSHVYWYRQLPEEGLKFMVYLQKENIIDESGMPKERFSAEFPKEGPSILRIQQVVRGDSAAYFCASSPKGDYGYTFGSGTRLTVV.

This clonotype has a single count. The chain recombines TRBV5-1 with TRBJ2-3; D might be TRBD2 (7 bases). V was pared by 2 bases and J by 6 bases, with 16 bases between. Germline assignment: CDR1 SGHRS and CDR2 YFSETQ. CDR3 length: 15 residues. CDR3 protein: CASSFRQAGGDTQYF. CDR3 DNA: TGCGCCAGCAGCTTCAGACAGGCCGGGGGGGATACGCAGTATTTT.

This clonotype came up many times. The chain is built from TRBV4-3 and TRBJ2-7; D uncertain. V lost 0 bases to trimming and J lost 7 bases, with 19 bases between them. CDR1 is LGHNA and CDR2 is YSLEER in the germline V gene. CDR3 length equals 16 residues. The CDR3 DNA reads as TGCGCCAGCAGCCAAGATCGGTCCGGACCCGAAGAAGAGCAGTACTTC. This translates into CASSQDRSGPEEEQYF.

The CDR3 loop is CSARGQVSTDTQYF. In nucleotides, the CDR3 is TGCAGTGCTAGAGGCCAGGTTAGCACAGATACGCAGTATTTT. The chain links TRBV20-1 to TRBJ2-3; D unresolved. V was cut by 1 base and J by 0 bases, with 8 bases left in between. This CDR3 is 14 amino acids long. Looked up from germline, CDR1 is DFQATT and CDR2 is SNEGSKA (reference sequence).

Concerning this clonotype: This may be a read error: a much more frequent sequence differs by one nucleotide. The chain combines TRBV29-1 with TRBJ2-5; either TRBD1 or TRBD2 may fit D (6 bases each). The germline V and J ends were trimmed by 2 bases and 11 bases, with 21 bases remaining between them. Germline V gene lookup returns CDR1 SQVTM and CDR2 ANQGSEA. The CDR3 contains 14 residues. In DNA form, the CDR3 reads TGCAGCGTTGAAAGGGGGGTCGGTACGAATGAGCAGTACTTC. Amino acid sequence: CSVERGVGTNEQYF.

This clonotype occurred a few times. DNA of the CDR3: TGTGCCAGCAGCCAAGGGACAACTCCGAGCTTCGATACGCAGTATTTT. Translation: CASSQGTTPSFDTQYF. The genes are TRBV4-2 and TRBJ2-3; D may be TRBD1 (5 bases). From germline, CDR1 is LGHNA and CDR2 YNFKEQ. The V gene lost 1 base and the J gene lost 6 bases, with 17 bases spanning the gap. The CDR3 contains 16 residues.

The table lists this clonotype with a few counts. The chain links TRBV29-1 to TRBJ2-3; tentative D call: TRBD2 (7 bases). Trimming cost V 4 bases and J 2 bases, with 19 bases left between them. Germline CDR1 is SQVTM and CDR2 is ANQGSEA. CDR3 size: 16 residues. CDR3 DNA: TGCAGCGTTGGAGGGGGGGGCCTTGCCTACACAGATACGCAGTATTTT. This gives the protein CSVGGGGLAYTDTQYF.

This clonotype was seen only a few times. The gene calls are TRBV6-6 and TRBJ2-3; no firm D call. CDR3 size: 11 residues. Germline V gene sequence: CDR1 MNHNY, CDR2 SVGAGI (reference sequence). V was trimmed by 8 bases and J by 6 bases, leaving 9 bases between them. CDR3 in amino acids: CASRIVDTQYF. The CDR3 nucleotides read TGTGCCAGCCGGATTGTCGATACGCAGTATTTT.

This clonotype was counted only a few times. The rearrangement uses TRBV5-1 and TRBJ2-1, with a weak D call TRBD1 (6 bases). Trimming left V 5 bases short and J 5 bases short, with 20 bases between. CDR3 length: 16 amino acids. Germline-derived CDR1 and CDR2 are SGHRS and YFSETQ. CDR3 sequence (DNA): TGCGCCAGCAGTTCTAATACAGGGACGCGACACAATGAGCAGTTCTTC. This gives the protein CASSSNTGTRHNEQFF. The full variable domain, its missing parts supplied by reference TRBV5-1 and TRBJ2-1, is KAGVTQTPRYLIKTRGQQVTLSCSPISGHRSVSWYQQTPGQGLQFLFEYFSETQRNKGNFPGRFSGRQFSNSRSEMNVSTLELGDSALYLCASSSNTGTRHNEQFFGPGTRLTVL.

The CDR3 region has the DNA TGTGCCAGCAGTTGGGACAGTGCAACTAATGAAAAACTGTTTTTT. Protein sequence: CASSWDSATNEKLFF. V is TRBV12-3 or TRBV12-4 and J is TRBJ1-4; TRBD1 aligns across 7 bases. V lost 4 bases and J lost 0; bases outside the gene matches: 2. CDR3 length: 15 amino acids.

CDR3 bases: TGTGCCAGCAGCCCGACTAGCGGGAGGGCCGAGCAGTACTTC. Translating gives CASSPTSGRAEQYF. The J gene is TRBJ2-7, the V gene TRBV28; TRBD2 aligns across 14 bases. This CDR3 is built from 14 residues. CDR1 MDHEN and CDR2 SYDVKM come from the germline V gene. V shed 6 bases, J shed 6 bases, and the junction held 4 bases outside the gene matches.

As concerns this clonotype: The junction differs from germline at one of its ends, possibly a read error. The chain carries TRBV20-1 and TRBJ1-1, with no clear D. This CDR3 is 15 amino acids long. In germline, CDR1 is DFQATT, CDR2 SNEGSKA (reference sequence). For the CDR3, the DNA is TGCAGTGTTAGATCCTCGGACGGAATGAACACTGAAGCTTTCTTT. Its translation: CSVRSSDGMNTEAFF.

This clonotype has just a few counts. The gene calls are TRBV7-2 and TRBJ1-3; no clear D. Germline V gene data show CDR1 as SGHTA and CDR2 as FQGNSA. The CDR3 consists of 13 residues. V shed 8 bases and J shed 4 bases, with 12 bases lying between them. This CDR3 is CASDEGYGNTIYF. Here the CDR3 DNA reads TGTGCCAGCGACGAAGGGTACGGAAACACCATATATTTT. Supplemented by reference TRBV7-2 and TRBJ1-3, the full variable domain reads GAGVSQSPSNKVTEKGKDVELRCDPISGHTALYWYRQSLGQGLEFLIYFQGNSAPDKSGLPSDRFSAERTGGSVSTLTIQRTQQEDSAVYLCASDEGYGNTIYFGEGSWLTVV.

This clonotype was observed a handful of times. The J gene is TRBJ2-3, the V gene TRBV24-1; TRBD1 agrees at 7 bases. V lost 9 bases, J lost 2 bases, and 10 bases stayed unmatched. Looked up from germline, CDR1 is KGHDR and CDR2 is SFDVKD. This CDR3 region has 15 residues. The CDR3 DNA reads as TGTGCCACCCGTCGCGGCGGACAGGACACAGATACGCAGTATTTT. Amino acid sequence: CATRRGGQDTDTQYF.

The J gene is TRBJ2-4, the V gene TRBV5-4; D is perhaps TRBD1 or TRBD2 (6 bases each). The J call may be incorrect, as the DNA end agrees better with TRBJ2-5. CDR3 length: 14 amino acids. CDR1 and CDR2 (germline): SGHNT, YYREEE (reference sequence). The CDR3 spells CASSFGGGKETQYF. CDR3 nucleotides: TGTGCCAGCAGCTTCGGAGGGGGGAAAGAGACCCAGTACTTC.

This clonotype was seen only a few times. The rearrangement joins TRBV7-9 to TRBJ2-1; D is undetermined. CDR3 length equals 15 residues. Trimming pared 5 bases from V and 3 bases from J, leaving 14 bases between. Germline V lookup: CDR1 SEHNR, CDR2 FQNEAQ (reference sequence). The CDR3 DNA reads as TGTGCCAGCAGCCCTCGGGTAATAGGCTACAATGAGCAGTTCTTC. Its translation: CASSPRVIGYNEQFF.

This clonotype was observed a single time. CDR3 sequence reads: CASSPGEGFYGYTF. In DNA form, the CDR3 reads TGTGCCAGCTCACCTGGCGAGGGGTTCTATGGCTACACCTTC. The chain couples TRBV18 to TRBJ1-2, with D possibly matching TRBD1 (5 bases). Germline lookup yields CDR1 KGHSH and CDR2 LQKENI. V lost 3 bases and J lost 4, with 12 bases in between. The CDR3 is 14 amino acids.

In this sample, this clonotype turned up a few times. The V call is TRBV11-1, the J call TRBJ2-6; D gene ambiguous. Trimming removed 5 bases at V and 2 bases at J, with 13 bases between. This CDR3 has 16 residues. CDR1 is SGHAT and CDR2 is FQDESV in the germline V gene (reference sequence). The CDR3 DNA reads TGTGCCAGCAGCCGCCGGCGGTCGGCTGGGGCCAACGTCCTGACTTTC. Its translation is CASSRRRSAGANVLTF.

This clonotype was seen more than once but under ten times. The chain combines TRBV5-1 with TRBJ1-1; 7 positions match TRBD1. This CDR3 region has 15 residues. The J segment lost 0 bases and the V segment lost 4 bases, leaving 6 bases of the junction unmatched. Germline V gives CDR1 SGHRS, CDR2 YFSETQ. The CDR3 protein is CASSQTDRMNTEAFF. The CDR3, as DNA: TGCGCCAGCAGCCAAACGGACAGGATGAACACTGAAGCTTTCTTT.

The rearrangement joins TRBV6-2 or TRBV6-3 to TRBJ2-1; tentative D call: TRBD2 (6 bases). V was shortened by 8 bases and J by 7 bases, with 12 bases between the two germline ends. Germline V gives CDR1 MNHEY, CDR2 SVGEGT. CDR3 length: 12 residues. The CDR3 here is CASSLAWNEQFF. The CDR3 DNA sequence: TGTGCCAGCTCCCTAGCGTGGAATGAGCAGTTCTTC.